This T cell receptor beta chain was sequenced in a study of PD-L1 blockade in urothelial cancer. Study as a whole: About 90% of the 29 patients comprised males who had bladder-origin urothelial cancer. A median approximately 140,000 T cells were found in blood samples. Patients' prior chemotherapy regimens numbered 0 to 3.

The sample's time point: peripheral blood 6 weeks after treatment start. Synthetic templates analogous to TCR were spiked into all PCRs individually. Clones were sequenced by immunoSEQ multiplex PCR, and TCRdb holds only the in-frame ones, with some missing. The table records 100,000 to 150,000 clones, 86% of them present only once. The TCR was taken from a man between 50 and 59 years old with urothelial cancer. The sequencing here drew on PBMCs, taken around atezolizumab (anti-PD-L1) treatment.

This CDR3 reads CASIPGGKIDTQYF. CDR3 bases: TGTGCCAGCATCCCCGGGGGTAAGATAGATACGCAGTATTTT. The chain combines TRBV28 with TRBJ2-3; D perhaps matches TRBD2 (6 bases). Germline V lookup: CDR1 MDHEN, CDR2 SYDVKM. The CDR3 is made up of 14 amino acids. Trimming shortened V by 7 bases and J by 5 bases, and 16 bases separated the two germline ends.